One TCR beta chain is described in this entry. Its antigen remains unknown. This entry belongs to a study of blood T cell dynamics during melanoma immunotherapy. Study outcomes and limitations: At W3, later disease-control patients showed bifurcated PBMC repertoire changes, unlike progressors.

The CDR3 is 12 residues long. Germline CDR1 is MNHNS and CDR2 is SASEGT. V lost 4 bases to trimming and J lost 0 bases, with 1 base between them. Profiled with immunoSEQ multiplex PCR; TCRdb holds only in-frame clones, not every one. There are approximately 17,000 clones in the sample; approximately 91% occur only once, and more than 1.5% lies in the top ten. As for time point: pre-treatment baseline. One draw preceded checkpoint blockade; another followed its first cycle at week 3. Sequences were derived from blood, sampled from a patient treated with checkpoint blockade. This sequence originates from a human donor with melanoma. V and J are TRBV6-1 and TRBJ1-3, with D unclear. The CDR3 here is CASSGSGNTIYF. In DNA, the CDR3 is TGTGCCAGCAGTGGCTCTGGAAACACCATATATTTT.